This TCR beta chain emerged from a study of CXCR3-negative and CXCR3-positive naive CD8 T cells. General study findings and limits: CXCR3 expression partially decreased after cryopreservation; most assays used fresh PBMCs. CXCR3-expressing naive cells carried TRB CDR3s more hydrophobic than those of CXCR3-negative naive cells. Both naive subsets, CXCR3-negative and CXCR3-positive, displayed similar TRBV-TRBJ usage, unlike memory cells.

The CDR3 is 17 amino acids. Per the germline V gene, CDR1 is ENHRY and CDR2 is SYGVKD. UMI-labeled TRB cDNA libraries were prepared by 5' RACE. TCRdb re-called the 5' RACE reads and catalogs CDR3 proteins one per entry, DNA excluded. The listing contains around 63,000 distinct CDR3 sequences. In the case of this clonotype: The antigen remains unidentified.

Those CD8+ T cells considered naive were CD45RO-CCR7+CD27+CD95-. This clonotype was obtained from a human donor in good health. Some clones in this sample may be carry-over from other donors' samples. Sequenced input: naive CXCR3+ CD8+ T cells from blood. Sample subset: CD45RO-CCR7+CD27+CD95- naive CD8+ T cells expressing CXCR3 (TNR3+). The chain employs TRBV10-3 and TRBJ2-3; the D call of TRBD1 rests on TCRdb alone, since no DNA is present to check it. This CDR3 is CAISRPGTGLSTDTQYF.